This TCR beta chain came from a study of shared clonotypes between healthy human individuals. Study observations and caveats: Non-shared clonotypes were found to have lower generation probabilities than the clonotypes that were shared by all four of the sorted-subset donors. Roughly 5% of naive CD4 clonotypes were shared across a handful of donors.

On this clone: Its antigen remains unknown.

Per the study methods: Filtering differed since immunoSEQ provided only junctions, with no quality scores. Profiling relied on immunoSEQ multiplex PCR, and the TCRdb table lists in-frame clones only, not all of them. V, J and clone size reflect that table, while D and trimming were determined from the DNA. The sample has fewer than 200,000 clones; approximately 92% are singletons. The germline CDR1 and CDR2 sequences are SGHDN and FVKESK. This CDR3 contains 16 residues. Sequencing was carried out using naive CD4+ T cells sorted from blood. Subset specified: CD45RA+ positively selected. This TCR was recovered from a woman aged 25 to 39 in good health. The rearrangement links TRBV14 to TRBJ2-5; 10 bases fit TRBD2. The J call is in doubt because the DNA end fits TRBJ2-7 better. The CDR3: CASSRRRTSGTYEQYF. The CDR3 nucleotides are TGTGCCAGCAGCCGCCGCAGGACTAGCGGAACCTACGAGCAGTACTTC.